The rows below give T cell receptor beta chains drawn from one sample of a study of blood T cells in healthy people across ages. TCRdb used MiXCR to reprocess the 5' RACE reads, holding one entry per CDR3 protein. This sample has hundreds of thousands of distinct CDR3 sequences, with 43% found just once. The material sequenced was blood. These receptors all stem from an older woman in good health. Both conserved end residues are part of each CDR3. A D gene is named only where the DNA matches it firmly. Expanded clones get a size class; other rows say once, few or many, or leave the size out.

CDR3aa,CDR3nt,d_gene,v_gene,len,abundance,j_gene
CASSQDGVTYEQYF,TGTGCCAGCAGCCAAGATGGGGTTACCTACGAGCAGTACTTC,-,TRBV4-2,14,-,TRBJ2-7
CATSDFGSRDTTGELFF,TGTGCCACCAGTGATTTTGGATCGCGAGACACCACCGGGGAGCTGTTTTTT,-,TRBV24-1,17,-,TRBJ2-2
CATSTRGGLAINEQFF,TGTGCCACCAGCACGCGAGGGGGACTAGCGATAAATGAGCAGTTCTTC,TRBD2,TRBV15,16,many,TRBJ2-1
CASSGGTPSYNEQFF,TGTGCCAGCAGCGGGGGGACGCCATCCTACAATGAGCAGTTCTTC,-,TRBV9,15,-,TRBJ2-1
CASSLDRQNTEAFF,TGCGCCAGCAGCTTGGACAGACAGAACACTGAAGCTTTCTTT,-,TRBV5-1,14,many,TRBJ1-1
CASSQTSGRLNEQFF,TGTGCCAGCAGTCAGACTAGCGGGAGACTCAATGAGCAGTTCTTC,TRBD2,TRBV2,15,few,TRBJ2-1
CASSLAWGQGEETQYF,TGTGCCAGCAGCTTGGCGTGGGGACAGGGAGAAGAGACCCAGTACTTC,TRBD1,TRBV7-2,16,many,TRBJ2-5
CASSPSTGWEDNEQFF,TGTGCCAGCAGCCCGTCGACAGGGTGGGAGGACAATGAGCAGTTCTTC,-,TRBV7-9,16,-,TRBJ2-1
CSALPPSEGFYEQYF,TGCAGTGCCCTACCCCCCTCCGAAGGGTTCTACGAGCAGTACTTC,-,TRBV20-1,15,few,TRBJ2-7
CASSFYSGANVLTF,TGTGCCAGCAGTTTTTACTCTGGGGCCAACGTCCTGACTTTC,-,TRBV27,14,-,TRBJ2-6
CVSDPGQGSYEQYF,TGTGTCAGCGACCCGGGACAGGGGTCCTACGAGCAGTACTTC,TRBD1,TRBV12-3/TRBV12-4,14,-,TRBJ2-7
CASSVGTGVEQYF,TGTGCCAGCAGCGTGGGGACAGGGGTTGAGCAGTACTTC,TRBD1,TRBV7-9,13,-,TRBJ2-5
CASSIRGSRETQYF,TGTGCCAGCAGTATCAGGGGCTCTAGGGAGACCCAGTACTTC,-,TRBV7-2,14,-,TRBJ2-5
CASSFGGVQGASSVCSPLHF,TGTGCCAGCAGCTTTGGGGGAGTGCAGGGGGCGTCATCGGTATGCTCACCCCTCCACTTT,-,TRBV21-1,20,-,TRBJ1-6
CASRSTSGIDETQYF,TGTGCCAGCAGGTCAACTAGCGGGATCGATGAGACCCAGTACTTC,TRBD2,TRBV28,15,-,TRBJ2-5
CAISESQGRGFQETQYF,TGTGCCATCAGTGAGTCGCAGGGTAGGGGATTCCAAGAGACCCAGTACTTC,-,TRBV10-3,17,few,TRBJ2-5
CSARTSGKDTDTQYF,TGCAGTGCTAGGACTAGCGGGAAAGACACAGATACGCAGTATTTT,TRBD2,TRBV20-1,15,few,TRBJ2-3
CAAGRNNEQFF,TGTGCAGCAGGGAGGAACAATGAGCAGTTCTTC,-,TRBV27,11,many,TRBJ2-1
CASSPRQERSGEQYF,TGTGCCAGCTCACCCCGACAGGAAAGGAGCGGCGAGCAGTACTTC,-,TRBV18,15,-,TRBJ2-7
CASSCPETSGEQETQYF,TGTGCCAGCAGCTGCCCTGAGACTAGCGGGGAACAAGAGACCCAGTACTTC,TRBD2,TRBV7-9,17,once,TRBJ2-5
CSVDSIQGFETQYF,TGCAGCGTTGATTCCATTCAGGGTTTCGAGACCCAGTACTTC,-,TRBV29-1,14,-,TRBJ2-5
CASSNLPPSPEAFF,TGTGCCAGCAGCAATTTGCCCCCCAGCCCTGAAGCTTTCTTT,-,TRBV21-1,14,few,TRBJ1-1
CSARPPGANYGYTF,TGCAGTGCTAGGCCGCCCGGTGCGAACTATGGCTACACCTTC,-,TRBV20-1,14,few,TRBJ1-2
CASSSPGIGGLYGYTF,TGTGCCAGCAGCTCCCCGGGCATAGGCGGGCTCTATGGCTACACCTTC,-,TRBV7-9,16,-,TRBJ1-2
CASSLDRGLNSYNEQFF,TGTGCCAGCAGTTTAGATAGGGGACTTAATTCTTACAATGAGCAGTTCTTC,-,TRBV12-3/TRBV12-4,17,-,TRBJ2-1
CTISESERIGETQYF,TGTACCATCAGTGAGTCCGAGCGGATAGGGGAGACCCAGTACTTC,-,TRBV10-3,15,-,TRBJ2-5
CASSLGLAGGNQETQYF,TGTGCTAGCAGCTTAGGACTAGCGGGAGGAAACCAAGAGACCCAGTACTTC,TRBD2,TRBV7-7,17,-,TRBJ2-5
CASSPSGRYEQYF,TGTGCCAGCAGTCCTTCTGGGAGATACGAGCAGTACTTC,-,TRBV6-1,13,once,TRBJ2-7
CASSLEGAGETQYF,TGTGCCAGCAGTTTGGAGGGGGCTGGTGAGACCCAGTACTTC,-,TRBV27,14,few,TRBJ2-5
CASSHYSGNTIYF,TGTGCCAGCAGCCATTACTCTGGAAACACCATATATTTT,-,TRBV5-6,13,-,TRBJ1-3
CASSVAPLAGGSGANVLTF,TGTGCCAGCAGCGTAGCTCCGTTAGCGGGAGGGAGTGGGGCCAACGTCCTGACTTTC,TRBD2,TRBV9,19,few,TRBJ2-6
CASSPEFGAFYGYTF,TGCGCCAGCAGCCCCGAGTTCGGGGCCTTCTATGGCTACACCTTC,-,TRBV5-1,15,-,TRBJ1-2
CASSVIHRDYPEAFF,TGTGCCAGCAGTGTGATCCACCGGGACTATCCTGAAGCTTTCTTT,-,TRBV25-1,15,-,TRBJ1-1
CASSQATSLNEQFF,TGCGCCAGCAGCCAAGCGACTAGTCTCAATGAGCAGTTCTTC,-,TRBV4-3,14,few,TRBJ2-1
CASSLLGLSYNEQFF,TGTGCCAGCAGCTTGCTAGGGTTATCCTACAATGAGCAGTTCTTC,-,TRBV7-2,15,-,TRBJ2-1
CSAILAGGTGELFF,TGCAGTGCTATCTTAGCGGGAGGAACCGGGGAGCTGTTTTTT,TRBD2,TRBV20-1,14,-,TRBJ2-2
CASSESAGTGKYF,TGTGCCAGCAGCGAATCAGCCGGGACAGGGAAGTACTTC,TRBD1,TRBV9,13,few,TRBJ2-5
CASSFGGNLNTEAFF,TGTGCCAGCAGCTTTGGAGGGAACTTGAACACTGAAGCTTTCTTT,-,TRBV7-2,15,-,TRBJ1-1
CASSQRTSGGTDTQYF,TGTGCCAGCAGCCAAAGAACTAGCGGGGGCACAGATACGCAGTATTTT,TRBD2,TRBV3-1,16,few,TRBJ2-3
CASSQNRRGLETQYF,TGCGCCAGCAGCCAAAACCGCAGGGGGCTGGAGACCCAGTACTTC,TRBD1,TRBV5-1,15,-,TRBJ2-5
CASNQGYDTQYF,TGTGCCAGCAATCAAGGATACGATACGCAGTATTTT,-,TRBV6-6,12,-,TRBJ2-3
CASSFLPGQLNTGELFF,TGCGCCAGCAGCTTTCTACCGGGACAGCTGAACACCGGGGAGCTGTTTTTT,TRBD1,TRBV5-1,17,-,TRBJ2-2
CSATLAGVSYEQYF,TGCAGTGCCACTCTAGCGGGAGTATCCTACGAGCAGTACTTC,TRBD2,TRBV20-1,14,-,TRBJ2-7
CSARDWQRQETQYF,TGCAGTGCTAGAGATTGGCAGCGGCAAGAGACCCAGTACTTC,-,TRBV20-1,14,-,TRBJ2-5
CASSPPYSSYEQYF,TGTGCCAGCTCACCACCTTATAGCTCCTACGAGCAGTACTTC,-,TRBV18,14,-,TRBJ2-7
CASSLRGAYGYTF,TGTGCCAGCAGCCTCAGGGGCGCGTATGGCTACACCTTC,-,TRBV5-6,13,-,TRBJ1-2
CSVAGTSGRKAKGGELFF,TGCAGCGTTGCCGGGACTAGCGGGAGAAAAGCGAAGGGCGGGGAGCTGTTTTTT,TRBD2,TRBV29-1,18,-,TRBJ2-2
CASSPFSGSYEQYF,TGTGCCAGCAGCCCATTCTCCGGCTCCTACGAGCAGTACTTC,-,TRBV11-2,14,-,TRBJ2-7
CSARDPRIAGMPSTDTQYF,TGCAGTGCTAGAGATCCGAGAATAGCGGGTATGCCCAGCACAGATACGCAGTATTTT,TRBD2,TRBV20-1,19,-,TRBJ2-3
CASSSLGARGILTYNEQFF,TGTGCCAGCAGCTCCCTAGGGGCGAGAGGAATTCTGACCTACAATGAGCAGTTCTTC,-,TRBV7-2,19,-,TRBJ2-1